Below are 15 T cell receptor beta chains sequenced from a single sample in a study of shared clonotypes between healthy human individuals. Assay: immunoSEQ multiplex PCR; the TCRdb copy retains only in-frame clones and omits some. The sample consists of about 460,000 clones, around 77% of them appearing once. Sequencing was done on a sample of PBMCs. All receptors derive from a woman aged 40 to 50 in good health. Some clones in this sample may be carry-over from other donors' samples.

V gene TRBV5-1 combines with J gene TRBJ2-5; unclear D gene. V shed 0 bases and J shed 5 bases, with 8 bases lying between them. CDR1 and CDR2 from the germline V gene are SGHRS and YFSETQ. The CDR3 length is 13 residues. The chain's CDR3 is CASSLAVGETQYF. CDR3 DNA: TGCGCCAGCAGCTTGGCGGTAGGGGAGACCCAGTACTTC.

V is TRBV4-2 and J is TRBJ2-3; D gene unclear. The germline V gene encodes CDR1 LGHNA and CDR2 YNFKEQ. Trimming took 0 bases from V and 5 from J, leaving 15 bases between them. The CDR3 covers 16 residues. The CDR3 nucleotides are TGTGCCAGCAGCCAAGAGCCTGGAAATCCGGGAGATACGCAGTATTTT. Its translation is CASSQEPGNPGDTQYF.

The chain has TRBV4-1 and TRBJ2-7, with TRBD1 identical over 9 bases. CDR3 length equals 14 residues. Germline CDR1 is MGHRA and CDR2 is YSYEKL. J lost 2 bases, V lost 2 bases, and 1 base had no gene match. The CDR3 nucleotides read TGCGCCAGCAGCCAAAGGGACAGGGCCTACGAGCAGTACTTC. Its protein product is CASSQRDRAYEQYF.

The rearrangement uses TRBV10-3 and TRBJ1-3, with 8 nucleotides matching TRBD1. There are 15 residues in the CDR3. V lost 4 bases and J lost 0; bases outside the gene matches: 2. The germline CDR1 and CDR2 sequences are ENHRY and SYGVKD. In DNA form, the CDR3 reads TGTGCCATCAGTGCGGGACAGGCCTCTGGAAACACCATATATTTT. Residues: CAISAGQASGNTIYF.

This CDR3 reads CASSLVSSADAVSTDTQYF. In DNA form, the CDR3 reads TGTGCCAGCAGCTTAGTCTCTTCGGCTGACGCCGTCAGCACAGATACGCAGTATTTT. The chain has TRBV7-2 and TRBJ2-3; no firm D call. Trimming stripped 1 base from V and 0 bases from J, with 20 bases between. The CDR3 covers 19 residues. In germline, CDR1 is SGHTA, CDR2 FQGNSA. The variable domain in full, with the rest retrieved from reference TRBV7-2 and TRBJ2-3, is GAGVSQSPSNKVTEKGKDVELRCDPISGHTALYWYRQSLGQGLEFLIYFQGNSAPDKSGLPSDRFSAERTGGSVSTLTIQRTQQEDSAVYLCASSLVSSADAVSTDTQYFGPGTRLTVL.

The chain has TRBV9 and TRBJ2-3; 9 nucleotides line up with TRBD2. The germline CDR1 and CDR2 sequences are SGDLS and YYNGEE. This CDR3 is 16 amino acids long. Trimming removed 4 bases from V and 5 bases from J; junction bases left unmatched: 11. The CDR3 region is CASSSQVAGAGDTQYF. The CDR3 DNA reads TGTGCCAGCAGCTCGCAAGTAGCGGGGGCGGGAGATACGCAGTATTTT.

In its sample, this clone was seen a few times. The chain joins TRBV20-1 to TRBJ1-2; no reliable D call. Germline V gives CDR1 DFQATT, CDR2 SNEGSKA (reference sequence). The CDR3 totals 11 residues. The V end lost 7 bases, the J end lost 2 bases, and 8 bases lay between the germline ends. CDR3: CSVRGNYGYTF. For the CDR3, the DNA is TGCAGTGTTCGGGGAAACTATGGCTACACCTTC.

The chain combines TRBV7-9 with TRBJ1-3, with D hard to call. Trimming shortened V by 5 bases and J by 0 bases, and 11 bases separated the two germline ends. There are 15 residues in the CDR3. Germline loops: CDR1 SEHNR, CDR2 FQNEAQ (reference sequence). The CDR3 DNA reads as TGTGCCAGCAGCCAATTTCAGGTCTCTGGAAACACCATATATTTT. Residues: CASSQFQVSGNTIYF.

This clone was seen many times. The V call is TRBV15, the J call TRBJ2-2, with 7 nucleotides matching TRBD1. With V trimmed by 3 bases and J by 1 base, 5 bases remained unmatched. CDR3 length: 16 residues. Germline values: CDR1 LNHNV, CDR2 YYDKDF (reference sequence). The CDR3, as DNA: TGTGCCACCAGCAGTCGGGACAGCAGGAACACCGGGGAGCTGTTTTTT. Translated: CATSSRDSRNTGELFF.

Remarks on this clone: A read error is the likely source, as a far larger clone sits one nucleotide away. This CDR3 reads CSARETGKGANYGYTF. As DNA, the CDR3 is TGCAGCGCTCGTGAAACAGGGAAAGGAGCTAACTATGGCTACACCTTC. The V gene is TRBV29-1, the J gene TRBJ1-2; possible D gene TRBD1, 6 bases. Trimming cost V 7 bases and J 0 bases, with 21 bases left between them. Germline lookup yields CDR1 SQVTM and CDR2 ANQGSEA. This CDR3 spans 16 amino acids. The full variable domain, in which reference TRBV29-1 and TRBJ1-2 provide the parts outside the CDR3, is SAVISQKPSRDICQRGTSLTIQCQVDSQVTMMFWYRQQPGQSLTLIATANQGSEATYESGFVIDKFPISRPNLTFSTLTVSNMSPEDSSIYLCSARETGKGANYGYTFGSGTRLTVV.

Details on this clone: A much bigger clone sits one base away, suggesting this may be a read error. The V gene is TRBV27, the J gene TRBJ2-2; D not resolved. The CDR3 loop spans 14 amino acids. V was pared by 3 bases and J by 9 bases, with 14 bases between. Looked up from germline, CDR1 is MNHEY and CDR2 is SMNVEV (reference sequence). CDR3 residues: CASSLAQTNWELFF. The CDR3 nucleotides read TGTGCCAGCAGTTTGGCACAGACCAACTGGGAGCTGTTTTTT.

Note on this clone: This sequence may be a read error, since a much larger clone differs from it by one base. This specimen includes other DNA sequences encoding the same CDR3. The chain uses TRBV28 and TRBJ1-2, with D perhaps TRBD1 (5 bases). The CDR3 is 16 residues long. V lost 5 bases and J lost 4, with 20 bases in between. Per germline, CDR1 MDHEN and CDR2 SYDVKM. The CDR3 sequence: CASSLGMRGWSYGYTF. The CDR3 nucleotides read TGTGCCAGCAGTCTAGGGATGAGGGGATGGAGCTATGGCTACACCTTC.

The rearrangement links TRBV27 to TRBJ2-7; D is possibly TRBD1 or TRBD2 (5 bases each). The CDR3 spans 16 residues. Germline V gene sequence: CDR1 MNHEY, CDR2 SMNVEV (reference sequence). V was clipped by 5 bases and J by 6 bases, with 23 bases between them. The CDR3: CASSQRVSGQGGEQYF. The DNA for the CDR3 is TGTGCCAGCAGTCAAAGGGTATCAGGACAAGGAGGCGAGCAGTACTTC.

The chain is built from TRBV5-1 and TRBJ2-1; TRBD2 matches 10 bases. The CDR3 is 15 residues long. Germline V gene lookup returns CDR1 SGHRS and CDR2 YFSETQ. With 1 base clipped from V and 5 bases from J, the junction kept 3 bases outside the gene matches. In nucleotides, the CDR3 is TGCGCCAGCAGCTTGACTAGCGGGAACAACAATGAGCAGTTCTTC. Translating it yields CASSLTSGNNNEQFF.

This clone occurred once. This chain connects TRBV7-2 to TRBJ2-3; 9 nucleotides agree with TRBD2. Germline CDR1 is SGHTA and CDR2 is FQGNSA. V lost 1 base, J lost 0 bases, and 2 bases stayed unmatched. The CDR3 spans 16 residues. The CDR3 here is CASSLVLAGSTDTQYF. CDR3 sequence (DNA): TGTGCCAGCAGCTTAGTGCTAGCGGGAAGCACAGATACGCAGTATTTT.